This entry lists 29 T cell receptor beta chains sequenced from one sample in a study of control samples from healthy donors and cancer patients. Data came from immunoSEQ multiplex PCR; TCRdb stores just in-frame clones and leaves some out. The sample shows around 170,000 clones, about 91% of them seen only once. Sequenced sample: blood. The receptor source for this set is a woman under 40 in good health.

This chain links TRBV3-1 (or the pseudogene TRBV3-2) with TRBJ2-5; maybe TRBD2 (6 bases). The CDR3 extends over 11 amino acids. V was pared by 4 bases and J by 9 bases, with 9 bases between. Per the germline V gene, CDR1 is LGHDT and CDR2 is YNNKEL (reference sequence). CDR3 loop: CASSRSGAQYF. The CDR3 DNA reads TGTGCCAGCAGCCGTTCGGGGGCCCAGTACTTC.

The rearrangement joins TRBV7-2 to TRBJ2-2; TRBD1 matches 9 bases. CDR3 length: 18 residues. Germline loops: CDR1 SGHTA, CDR2 FQGNSA. Trimming at V came to 1 base and at J to 6 bases, leaving 12 bases not matched to a gene. The CDR3 nucleotides read TGTGCCAGCAGCTTAGGGCGCCTGGGGACAGGGACGTCCGGGGAGCTGTTTTTT. Protein product: CASSLGRLGTGTSGELFF.

This clone was seen once. This chain connects TRBV5-8 to TRBJ2-7; 7 nucleotides match TRBD2. Germline CDR1 and CDR2: SGHTS and YDEGEE. This CDR3 is 14 amino acids long. V shed 0 bases and J 5 bases; nucleotides not matched to a gene: 5. CDR3 protein: CASSLGSGGHEQYF. CDR3 nucleotides: TGTGCCAGCAGCTTGGGTTCGGGAGGCCACGAGCAGTACTTC.

J is TRBJ2-5 and V is TRBV6-5; TRBD2 matches at 10 bases. Looked up from germline, CDR1 is MNHEY and CDR2 is SVGAGI. V was pared by 0 bases and J by 5 bases, with 6 bases of the junction left unmatched. The CDR3 is 16 residues long. The CDR3 sequence: CASSYSLAGGRETQYF. The CDR3 DNA follows: TGTGCCAGCAGTTACTCTTTAGCGGGGGGCCGGGAGACCCAGTACTTC.

V usage is TRBV12-3 or TRBV12-4 and J usage is TRBJ1-3; D remains unclear. Trimming took 5 bases from V and 4 from J, leaving 9 bases between them. The CDR3 runs 13 residues. CDR3 protein: CASSTLQGNTIYF. CDR3 DNA sequence: TGTGCCAGCAGTACCCTACAGGGAAACACCATATATTTT.

The chain is built from TRBV5-1 and TRBJ2-3, with D hard to call. The ends were cut back, 2 bases at V and 2 bases at J, with 9 bases in the middle. CDR1 is SGHRS and CDR2 is YFSETQ in the germline V gene. The CDR3 covers 14 residues. In DNA, the CDR3 is TGCGCCAGCAGCTTTGAGGCAAACACAGATACGCAGTATTTT. This encodes CASSFEANTDTQYF.

The chain joins TRBV9 to TRBJ2-3; D may be TRBD2 (6 bases). Trimming cost V 1 base and J 2 bases, with 11 bases left between them. The CDR3 has 15 amino acids. CDR1 and CDR2 (germline): SGDLS, YYNGEE. CDR3 sequence (DNA): TGTGCCAGCAGCGTAACGGCTAGCGACACAGATACGCAGTATTTT. Protein sequence: CASSVTASDTDTQYF.

The CDR3 region has the DNA TGTGCCAGCAGCCAATCGGGAGTCACCGGGGAGCTGTTTTTT. This codes for CASSQSGVTGELFF. The V and J genes are TRBV16 and TRBJ2-2; tentative D call: TRBD2 (5 bases). From germline, CDR1 is KGHSY and CDR2 FQNENV. The CDR3 runs 14 residues. Trimming pared 0 bases from V and 4 bases from J, leaving 6 bases between.

The chain carries TRBV4-1 and TRBJ1-3, with a possible D match to TRBD1 (5 bases). Trimming took 1 base from V and 0 from J, leaving 13 bases between them. CDR1 is MGHRA and CDR2 is YSYEKL in the germline V gene. The CDR3 loop spans 17 amino acids. CDR3 sequence reads: CASSQGDGGSSGNTIYF. In nucleotides, the CDR3 is TGCGCCAGCAGCCAAGGGGATGGGGGGTCCTCTGGAAACACCATATATTTT.

The J gene is TRBJ1-4, the V gene TRBV24-1; a possible D gene is TRBD1 (5 bases). This CDR3 region has 14 residues. CDR1 and CDR2 from the germline V gene are KGHDR and SFDVKD. V was pared by 5 bases and J by 6 bases, with 12 bases between. The CDR3 DNA reads as TGTGCCACCAGTGGAAGGGACGGGGATGAAAAACTGTTTTTT. Amino acids: CATSGRDGDEKLFF.

This rearrangement joins TRBV3-1 (or the pseudogene TRBV3-2) to TRBJ1-1; perhaps TRBD1 as D (5 bases). Germline loops: CDR1 LGHDT, CDR2 YNNKEL (reference sequence). The length of the CDR3 is 16 residues. The germline V and J ends were trimmed by 2 bases and 0 bases, with 13 bases remaining between them. The CDR3 protein is CASSQRSGAMNTEAFF. Here the CDR3 DNA reads TGTGCCAGCAGCCAAAGGAGTGGGGCCATGAACACTGAAGCTTTCTTT.

The chain carries TRBV20-1 and TRBJ2-3, with D perhaps matching TRBD2 (6 bases). There are 14 residues in the CDR3. From germline, CDR1 is DFQATT and CDR2 SNEGSKA (reference sequence). With 3 bases removed from V and 2 bases from J, the gap between germline ends came to 12 bases. CDR3 loop: CSASAGLLTDTQYF. CDR3 sequence (DNA): TGCAGTGCTAGTGCGGGACTCCTCACAGATACGCAGTATTTT.

This sequence joins TRBV13 and TRBJ2-7; TRBD1 might be the D (5 bases). Germline V gives CDR1 PRHDT, CDR2 FYEKMQ (reference sequence). CDR3 size: 12 residues. The ends were cut back, 5 bases at V and 6 bases at J, with 11 bases in the middle. This CDR3 is CASSPTGFEQYF. The CDR3 DNA reads as TGTGCCAGCAGCCCCACAGGCTTCGAGCAGTACTTC.

V gene TRBV18 combines with J gene TRBJ1-1; 7 bases line up with TRBD1. Germline CDR1 reads KGHSH; CDR2 reads LQKENI. V lost 2 bases, J lost 4 bases, and 1 base stayed unmatched. The CDR3 has 13 amino acids. The CDR3 spells CASSPAGGTEAFF. The CDR3 coding sequence is TGTGCCAGCTCACCAGCAGGGGGCACTGAAGCTTTCTTT.

This chain uses TRBV7-9 with TRBJ1-1, with D unclear. The V gene lost 2 bases and the J gene lost 11 bases, with 12 bases spanning the gap. Germline CDR1 and CDR2: SEHNR and FQNEAQ (reference sequence). The CDR3 spans 12 residues. This CDR3 reads CASSLSEGRAFF. The DNA of the CDR3 is TGTGCCAGCAGCTTAAGCGAGGGTCGCGCTTTCTTT.

The chain has TRBV9 and TRBJ2-1, with 10 bases fitting TRBD2. This CDR3 has 17 residues. With 0 bases clipped from V and 7 bases from J, the junction kept 10 bases outside the gene matches. Germline assignment: CDR1 SGDLS and CDR2 YYNGEE. The CDR3 region is CASSVVAEAGGLNEQFF. CDR3 bases: TGTGCCAGCAGCGTAGTGGCGGAAGCGGGGGGGCTGAATGAGCAGTTCTTC.

This chain connects TRBV7-9 to TRBJ2-3; 7 positions match TRBD2. From germline, CDR1 is SEHNR and CDR2 FQNEAQ (reference sequence). Losses at the gene ends were 5 bases for V and 0 bases for J; bases not matched to a gene: 8. The CDR3 length is 16 residues. The DNA for the CDR3 is TGTGCCAGCAGCCCACAGCGGGGTACTAGCACAGATACGCAGTATTTT. It is translated as CASSPQRGTSTDTQYF.

The J gene is TRBJ1-4, the V gene TRBV7-8, with a tentative D call TRBD1 (6 bases). The CDR3 length is 18 residues. The V gene lost 4 bases and the J gene lost 2 bases, with 20 bases spanning the gap. Per germline, CDR1 SGHVS and CDR2 FQNEAQ. The CDR3 region is CASSSARTVLTTNEKLFF. The CDR3 DNA is TGTGCCAGCAGCTCCGCCCGGACAGTTTTGACCACTAATGAAAAACTGTTTTTT.

There are a few counts of this clone. The chain uses TRBV19 and TRBJ1-4; D is uncertain. Germline V lookup: CDR1 LNHDA, CDR2 SQIVND (reference sequence). Trimming stripped 5 bases from V and 5 bases from J, with 15 bases between. The CDR3 consists of 15 residues. CDR3 in amino acids: CASSGSGTVNEKLFF. The CDR3 bases are TGTGCCAGTAGTGGGAGTGGCACAGTGAATGAAAAACTGTTTTTT.

The rearrangement uses TRBV14 and TRBJ1-1, with a tentative D call TRBD1 (6 bases). CDR1 is SGHDN and CDR2 is FVKESK in the germline V gene. The CDR3 covers 14 residues. With 4 bases removed from V and 1 base from J, the gap between germline ends came to 10 bases. CDR3 DNA: TGTGCCAGCAGCCGACGGACAGCGAACACTGAAGCTTTCTTT. Its protein is CASSRRTANTEAFF.

CDR3 in DNA: TGTGCCAGCACCCGGGACGCAGGTGCGGATAACACCGGGGAGCTGTTTTTT. The encoded protein is CASTRDAGADNTGELFF. The chain has TRBV2 and TRBJ2-2; D tentatively reads TRBD1 or TRBD2 (5 bases each). This CDR3 is built from 17 residues. V lost 7 bases to trimming and J lost 2 bases, with 20 bases between them. CDR1 is SNHLY and CDR2 is FYNNEI in the germline V gene. Looking up the rest from reference TRBV2 and TRBJ2-2 gives the full variable domain: EPEVTQTPSHQVTQMGQEVILRCVPISNHLYFYWYRQILGQKVEFLVSFYNNEISEKSEIFDDQFSVERPDGSNFTLKIRSTKLEDSAMYFCASTRDAGADNTGELFFGEGSRLTVL.

Turning to this clone: Other DNA variants within this sample encode the same CDR3. This chain links TRBV19 with TRBJ1-1, with a tentative D call TRBD1 (5 bases). The CDR3 spans 13 residues. With 1 base removed from V and 5 bases from J, the gap between germline ends came to 8 bases. Germline V gene sequence: CDR1 LNHDA, CDR2 SQIVND (reference sequence). CDR3 protein: CASSIAGGTEAFF. CDR3 DNA sequence: TGTGCCAGTAGTATAGCGGGGGGGACTGAAGCTTTCTTT.

The chain uses TRBV5-1 and TRBJ2-1, with D tentatively TRBD2 (6 bases). The CDR3 covers 16 residues. Looked up from germline, CDR1 is SGHRS and CDR2 is YFSETQ. Trimming took off 3 bases at V and 7 bases at J, with 20 bases between the two ends. The CDR3 DNA sequence: TGCGCCAGCAGCTCTACTAGCACTTTCGTCGGGAATGAGCAGTTCTTC. As protein: CASSSTSTFVGNEQFF.

This sequence joins TRBV5-1 and TRBJ1-2; no firm D call. In germline, CDR1 is SGHRS, CDR2 YFSETQ. The CDR3 consists of 16 residues. Trimming left V 4 bases short and J 3 bases short, with 19 bases between. The CDR3 region is CASSVSGVSSDYGYTF. CDR3 nucleotide sequence: TGCGCCAGCAGCGTTAGCGGGGTCTCTTCGGACTATGGCTACACCTTC.

The rearrangement joins TRBV29-1 to TRBJ2-4, with D possibly TRBD2 on 6 matching bases. Trimming pared 7 bases from V and 0 bases from J, leaving 16 bases between. Germline V gene data show CDR1 as SQVTM and CDR2 as ANQGSEA. The CDR3 runs to 15 residues. The CDR3 spells CSDPRDFLAKNIQYF. The CDR3 DNA is TGCAGCGATCCCCGGGACTTCCTAGCCAAAAACATTCAGTACTTC.

V gene TRBV27 combines with J gene TRBJ2-3; 7 nucleotides match TRBD2. The CDR3 spans 17 residues. V shed 3 bases and J 1 base; nucleotides not matched to a gene: 10. The germline V gene encodes CDR1 MNHEY and CDR2 SMNVEV (reference sequence). CDR3 DNA: TGTGCCAGCAGTTTGAAGGCTAGCGGAACACGCACAGATACGCAGTATTTT. Translated, it gives CASSLKASGTRTDTQYF.

This clone appeared a single time. The V call is TRBV2, the J call TRBJ1-2, with D unresolved. The germline V gene has CDR1 SNHLY and CDR2 FYNNEI. CDR3 length equals 13 residues. The V gene lost 3 bases and the J gene lost 4 bases, with 9 bases spanning the gap. Written as DNA, the CDR3 is TGTGCCAGCAGTGAGCTGGGCCGCTATGGCTACACCTTC. This gives the protein CASSELGRYGYTF.

The chain uses TRBV6-5 and TRBJ2-5; the D is unclear. Trimming took 8 bases from V and 7 from J, leaving 20 bases between them. The CDR3 is made up of 14 amino acids. Germline loops: CDR1 MNHEY, CDR2 SVGAGI. The CDR3 DNA reads TGTGCCAGCTCTAGGACCCCCGGAACGGGGACCCAGTACTTC. The encoded protein is CASSRTPGTGTQYF.

This clone was seen a handful of times. The V gene is TRBV7-9, the J gene TRBJ1-1; no clear D. The germline gives CDR1 SEHNR, CDR2 FQNEAQ (reference sequence). This CDR3 is 13 amino acids long. The germline V and J ends were trimmed by 4 bases and 2 bases, with 8 bases remaining between them. CDR3: CASSSDPNTEAFF. CDR3 nucleotides: TGTGCCAGCAGCTCAGACCCTAACACTGAAGCTTTCTTT.